This T cell receptor (beta chain) was sequenced in a study of blood T cell repertoires in COVID-19. Study details: The origin of the acute and convalescent COVID-19 samples was the United States, Italy and Spain. T cells, B-cell-depleted T cells, or PBMCs supplied cDNA or gDNA.

CDR1 and CDR2 (germline): MNHEY, SMNVEV (reference sequence). The V and J ends lost 2 bases and 1 base respectively, with 17 bases between them. The CDR3 covers 17 residues. Per the authors' pipeline: Using reference gene primer amplification, nucleated cell counts were estimated. Repertoires were generated with immunoSEQ multiplex PCR, while TCRdb's copy carries only in-frame clones and drops some. V and J calls and clone size are as listed in that table; D and trimming were resolved from the DNA. The data hold a few hundred thousand clones, with 75% to 90% observed a single time. It was during active infection that Seattle patients were enrolled and then longitudinally followed.

The V gene is TRBV27, the J gene TRBJ2-5; a weak D match, TRBD1 (6 bases). The specimen sequenced was peripheral blood. This clonotype originated in a woman aged 50 to 60 with COVID-19, enrolled during active disease. This CDR3 reads CASSLPRGLGAQETQYF. Written as DNA, the CDR3 is TGTGCCAGCAGTTTACCTAGGGGTTTGGGGGCCCAAGAGACCCAGTACTTC.